A single sample gave rise to the 2 T cell receptor beta chains below, sequenced in a study of T-cell memory formation after mild COVID-19. TCRdb redid the calling of the 5' RACE reads with MiXCR, one entry per CDR3 protein. The table has around 500,000 distinct CDR3 sequences, roughly 20% seen once. The sample consisted of PBMCs or a T cell subset sorted from them (not recorded which). These receptors originate from an adult woman who had mild COVID-19 (a few samples of this study predate the infection). Cell type and time point are not known.

With respect to this clonotype: Because it lacks the conserved phenylalanine or tryptophan at the end, this CDR3 is likely a read error. This chain links TRBV7-2 with TRBJ2-1, with D perhaps TRBD2 (5 bases). The CDR3 runs 12 residues. V was cut by 4 bases and J by 9 bases, with 10 bases left in between. Germline CDR1 and CDR2: SGHTA and FQGNSA. CDR3 in DNA: TGTGCCAGCAGCTCGAGGGCCGGTGAGCAGTTCCTC. This gives the protein CASSSRAGEQFL.

This clonotype has more than one count but fewer than ten. The rearrangement joins TRBV10-2 to TRBJ2-1; D is perhaps TRBD2 (6 bases). The ends were cut back, 4 bases at V and 1 base at J, with 8 bases in the middle. The CDR3 spans 14 residues. Germline V lookup: CDR1 WSHSY, CDR2 SAAADI. DNA of the CDR3: TGCGCCAGCAGTGGCGGGACTTCCTACAATGAGCAGTTCTTC. This gives the protein CASSGGTSYNEQFF.